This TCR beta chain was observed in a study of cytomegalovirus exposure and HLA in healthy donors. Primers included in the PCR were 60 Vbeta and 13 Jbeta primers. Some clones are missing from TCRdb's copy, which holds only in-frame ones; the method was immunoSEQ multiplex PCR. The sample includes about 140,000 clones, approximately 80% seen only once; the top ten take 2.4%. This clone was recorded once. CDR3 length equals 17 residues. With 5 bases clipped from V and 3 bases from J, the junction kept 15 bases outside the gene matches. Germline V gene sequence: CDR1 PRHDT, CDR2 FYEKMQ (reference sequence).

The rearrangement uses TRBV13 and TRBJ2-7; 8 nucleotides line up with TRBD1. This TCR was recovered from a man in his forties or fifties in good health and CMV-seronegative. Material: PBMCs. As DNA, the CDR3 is TGTGCCAGCAGCCGGAGAGGTCAGGGGGCTTATCGCTACGAGCAGTACTTC. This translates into CASSRRGQGAYRYEQYF.